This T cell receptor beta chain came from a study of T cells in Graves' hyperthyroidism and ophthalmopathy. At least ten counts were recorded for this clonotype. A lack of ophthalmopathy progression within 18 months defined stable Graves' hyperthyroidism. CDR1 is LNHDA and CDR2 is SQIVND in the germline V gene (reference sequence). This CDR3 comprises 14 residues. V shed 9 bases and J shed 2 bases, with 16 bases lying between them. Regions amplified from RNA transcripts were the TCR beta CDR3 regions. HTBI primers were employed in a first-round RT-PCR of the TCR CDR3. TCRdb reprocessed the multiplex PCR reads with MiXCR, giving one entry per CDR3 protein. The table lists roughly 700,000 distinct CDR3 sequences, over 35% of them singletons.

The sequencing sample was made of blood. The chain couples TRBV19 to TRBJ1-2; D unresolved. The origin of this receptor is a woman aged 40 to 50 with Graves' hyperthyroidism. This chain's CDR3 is CASQTSDGNYGYTF. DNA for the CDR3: TGTGCCAGCCAAACCTCGGACGGGAACTATGGCTACACCTTC. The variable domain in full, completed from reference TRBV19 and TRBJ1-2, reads DGGITQSPKYLFRKEGQNVTLSCEQNLNHDAMYWYRQDPGQGLRLIYYSQIVNDFQKGDIAEGYSVSREKKESFPLTVTSAQKNPTAFYLCASQTSDGNYGYTFGSGTRLTVV.